These T cell receptor beta chains were read from a single sample in a study of T cell changes during pregnancy in multiple sclerosis. The repertoire was sequenced with immunoSEQ multiplex PCR; TCRdb's copy has only in-frame clones and lacks some. The table records 35,000 to 45,000 clones, 91% of them present only once. The sequences come from CD8+ T cells from peripheral blood mononuclear cells, collected before pregnancy. These receptors were collected from a female donor with multiple sclerosis, enrolled in a pregnancy study. Each CDR3 is given with its conserved first and last residue. The D gene is left open where the match is weak. Size values are once, few and many counts, or a class for expanded clones, and some rows have none.

clone_size	d_call	cdr3_length	v_call	j_call	cdr3_aa	cdr3_nt
-	TRBD2	15	TRBV4-2	TRBJ2-1	CASSQALAGAWEQFF	TGTGCCAGCAGCCAAGCGCTAGCGGGAGCATGGGAGCAGTTCTTC
-	-	15	TRBV6-1	TRBJ1-4	CASSEEGQGGEKLFF	TGTGCCAGCAGTGAAGAGGGTCAGGGTGGTGAAAAACTGTTTTTT
-	TRBD1	15	TRBV28	TRBJ2-2	CASSLVDRETGELFF	TGTGCCAGCAGTTTGGTGGACAGGGAGACCGGGGAGCTGTTTTTT
-	-	14	TRBV27	TRBJ2-2	CASSPTSYTGELFF	TGTGCCAGCAGTCCCACATCGTACACCGGGGAGCTGTTTTTT
-	-	14	TRBV4-3	TRBJ1-4	CASSQDSGNEKLFF	TGCGCCAGCAGCCAAGATTCGGGTAATGAAAAACTGTTTTTT
-	-	11	TRBV28	TRBJ2-1	CASSLGVEQFF	TGTGCCAGCAGTTTGGGCGTTGAGCAGTTCTTC
-	TRBD1	14	TRBV11-2	TRBJ2-1	CASRPTGGYNEQFF	TGTGCCAGCAGACCCACAGGGGGCTACAATGAGCAGTTCTTC
-	-	14	TRBV7-2	TRBJ1-5	CASSRGLRNQPQHF	TGTGCCAGCAGCCGAGGACTCCGCAATCAGCCCCAGCATTTT
few	-	15	TRBV11-3	TRBJ1-3	CASSSASGKGNTIYF	TGTGCCAGCAGCTCCGCCTCGGGGAAGGGAAACACCATATATTTT
-	TRBD2	15	TRBV27	TRBJ2-7	CASSVGLAIGYEQYF	TGTGCCAGCAGTGTGGGACTAGCGATCGGGTACGAGCAGTACTTC
-	-	18	TRBV1	TRBJ2-2	CTSSQSTGGGTNTGELFF	TGCACCAGCAGCCAATCAACGGGGGGCGGGACCAACACCGGGGAGCTGTTTTTT
-	TRBD2	13	TRBV29-1	TRBJ2-1	CSVVSGSSPEQFF	TGCAGCGTTGTCAGCGGGAGTTCCCCTGAGCAGTTCTTC
-	TRBD1	16	TRBV9	TRBJ1-2	CASSVEAGQGASGYTF	TGTGCCAGCAGCGTAGAGGCGGGACAGGGGGCCTCTGGCTACACCTTC
-	TRBD1	15	TRBV10-1	TRBJ2-7	CASKGRDRVLGEQYF	TGCGCCAGCAAAGGTCGGGACAGAGTTTTGGGCGAGCAGTACTTC
-	TRBD1	14	TRBV11-2	TRBJ2-7	CASRGTAYTYEQYF	TGTGCCAGCAGGGGGACAGCCTATACCTACGAGCAGTACTTC
-	-	11	TRBV13	TRBJ2-1	CASSFLNEQFF	TGTGCCAGCAGCTTTCTGAATGAGCAGTTCTTC
-	-	14	TRBV27	TRBJ2-7	CASSIFSGYGEQYF	TGTGCCAGCTCGATTTTTTCGGGGTACGGCGAGCAGTACTTC
-	TRBD2	19	TRBV19	TRBJ2-1	CASSRPVGGTSGSYNEQFF	TGTGCCAGTAGTAGACCCGTGGGGGGGACTAGCGGATCCTACAATGAGCAGTTCTTC
few	TRBD1	15	TRBV7-8	TRBJ2-3	CASSPGQGIIDTQYF	TGTGCCAGCAGCCCCGGACAGGGGATCATCGATACGCAGTATTTT
-	-	11	TRBV29-1	TRBJ2-1	CRVSSYNEQFF	TGCAGGGTCAGCTCCTACAATGAGCAGTTCTTC
-	TRBD2	15	TRBV4-2	TRBJ2-7	CASSRSGTSDYEQYF	TGTGCCAGCAGCCGGTCCGGGACTAGCGATTACGAGCAGTACTTC
-	-	15	TRBV19	TRBJ1-1	CASSMGARANTEAFF	TGTGCCAGTAGTATGGGGGCCAGGGCGAACACTGAAGCTTTCTTT
-	-	13	TRBV6-1	TRBJ1-1	CASIEGANTEAFF	TGTGCCAGCATTGAGGGCGCGAACACTGAAGCTTTCTTT
-	TRBD2	15	TRBV19	TRBJ2-7	CASSIDSGAHYEQYF	TGTGCCAGTAGTATTGATAGCGGGGCCCACTACGAGCAGTACTTC
-	-	14	TRBV7-9	TRBJ2-7	CASSGLAESYEQYF	TGTGCCAGCAGCGGATTAGCGGAATCCTACGAGCAGTACTTC
-	TRBD2	16	TRBV7-9	TRBJ2-1	CASSTTSGRSYNEQFF	TGTGCCAGCAGCACGACTAGCGGGCGGTCCTACAATGAGCAGTTCTTC
-	-	14	TRBV29-1	TRBJ2-7	CSVFNPGVDYEQYF	TGCAGCGTTTTTAATCCAGGGGTCGACTACGAGCAGTACTTC
-	TRBD2	16	TRBV7-8	TRBJ2-3	CASSLVAAGGTDTQYF	TGTGCCAGCAGCTTAGTTGCGGCGGGGGGGACAGATACGCAGTATTTT
-	-	14	TRBV7-9	TRBJ2-3	CASSSKSRGDTQYF	TGTGCCAGCAGCTCTAAAAGCCGGGGAGATACGCAGTATTTT
-	-	12	TRBV30	TRBJ2-2	CARAGDTGELFF	TGTGCCCGGGCAGGGGACACCGGGGAGCTGTTTTTT
-	-	14	TRBV4-2	TRBJ2-1	CASSLGAAGNEQFF	TGTGCCAGCAGCCTTGGAGCAGCGGGCAATGAGCAGTTCTTC
-	-	12	TRBV7-8	TRBJ1-1	CASSPQGTEAFF	TGTGCCAGCAGCCCGCAGGGGACTGAAGCTTTCTTT
-	TRBD1	17	TRBV7-9	TRBJ2-3	CASRGEPGQGARDTQYF	TGTGCCAGCAGAGGAGAGCCGGGACAGGGGGCGAGAGATACGCAGTATTTT
-	TRBD1	16	TRBV7-9	TRBJ1-4	CASSQTPGQVNEKLFF	TGTGCCAGCAGCCAGACCCCGGGACAGGTTAATGAAAAACTGTTTTTT
-	TRBD2	15	TRBV7-8	TRBJ2-7	CASSLLSGSSYEQYF	TGTGCCAGCAGCTTACTAAGCGGGAGCTCCTACGAGCAGTACTTC
-	TRBD1	13	TRBV28	TRBJ2-7	CASSLRGRYEQYF	TGTGCCAGCAGTTTAAGGGGGCGCTACGAGCAGTACTTC
-	-	13	TRBV27	TRBJ2-1	CASSTSSSNEQFF	TGTGCCAGCAGTACCTCCTCGAGCAATGAGCAGTTCTTC
-	TRBD1	15	TRBV7-9	TRBJ2-5	CASNHFQGAGETQYF	TGTGCCAGCAACCACTTTCAGGGGGCGGGAGAGACCCAGTACTTC
-	-	14	TRBV21-1	TRBJ2-5	CASSKRGFEKTQYF	TGTGCCAGCAGCAAAAGGGGGTTCGAAAAGACCCAGTACTTC
-	-	11	TRBV4-1	TRBJ2-1	CASSVGNEQFF	TGCGCCAGCAGCGTCGGCAATGAGCAGTTCTTC
few	-	14	TRBV7-9	TRBJ2-7	CASSFSASSYEQYF	TGTGCCAGCAGCTTCAGCGCTAGCTCCTACGAGCAGTACTTC
-	-	16	TRBV6-1	TRBJ2-5	CASSEGAPVGRETQYF	TGTGCCAGCAGTGAAGGCGCCCCGGTGGGGCGAGAGACCCAGTACTTC
-	TRBD1	15	TRBV7-8	TRBJ2-7	CASSARTGDSYEQYF	TGTGCCAGCAGCGCCCGAACAGGGGACTCCTACGAGCAGTACTTC
once	TRBD2	15	TRBV7-9	TRBJ2-1	CASSLTSGVYNEQFF	TGTGCCAGCAGCTTGACTAGCGGGGTCTACAATGAGCAGTTCTTC
-	TRBD1	13	TRBV9	TRBJ2-1	CASSGGTGYEQFF	TGTGCCAGCAGCGGGGGGACAGGGTATGAGCAGTTCTTC
-	TRBD1	15	TRBV5-1	TRBJ1-5	CASSLGQGSNQPQHF	TGCGCCAGCAGCTTGGGACAGGGATCCAATCAGCCCCAGCATTTT
-	-	14	TRBV15	TRBJ1-2	CATSIRGEAYGYTF	TGTGCCACCAGCATCCGGGGGGAAGCCTATGGCTACACCTTC
once	TRBD2	17	TRBV28	TRBJ2-3	CASSSSLAGLYTDTQYF	TGTGCCAGCAGTTCTAGCCTAGCGGGGCTTTACACAGATACGCAGTATTTT
-	-	15	TRBV11-2	TRBJ2-7	CASSPTLALVDEQYF	TGTGCCAGCAGCCCGACCCTAGCGTTAGTCGACGAGCAGTACTTC
-	TRBD2	17	TRBV28	TRBJ2-7	CASSGTSGKMGLGEQYF	TGTGCCAGCAGTGGGACTAGCGGGAAGATGGGATTAGGGGAGCAGTACTTC
once	TRBD1	14	TRBV6-5	TRBJ2-7	CASRPGQSYYEQYF	TGTGCCAGCAGACCGGGACAGAGTTATTACGAGCAGTACTTC
-	-	14	TRBV19	TRBJ2-2	CASFWGPVTGELFF	TGTGCCAGCTTTTGGGGGCCGGTGACCGGGGAGCTGTTTTTT
-	-	14	TRBV6-5	TRBJ1-1	CASNLGGPNTEAFF	TGTGCCAGCAACTTGGGGGGGCCGAACACTGAAGCTTTCTTT
-	TRBD1	17	TRBV5-5	TRBJ1-1	CASSLAPGQGELVGAFF	TGTGCCAGCAGCTTGGCACCGGGACAGGGGGAATTAGTAGGCGCTTTCTTT
-	-	15	TRBV28	TRBJ2-7	CASSLRRQYSYEQYF	TGTGCCAGCAGTTTAAGGAGACAGTACTCCTACGAGCAGTACTTC
-	-	16	TRBV4-1	TRBJ2-7	CASSQEDSTRLYEQYF	TGCGCCAGCAGCCAAGAGGACAGTACCCGACTTTACGAGCAGTACTTC
few	-	13	TRBV4-2	TRBJ1-2	CASSPGPNYGYTF	TGTGCCAGCAGCCCGGGTCCTAACTATGGCTACACCTTC